Below, one T cell receptor (beta chain) is given with its context. No antigen is known for it. This specimen belongs to a study of T cell repertoires in cytomegalovirus infection. Study information: Indications of both CMV infection and matching HLA type were provided by public TCR beta signatures. Study-level results: Across the ex vivo response, the dominant clonotypes were HLA-C-restricted CMV-specific TCR beta clonotypes.

TCRdb re-derived calls from the reads in MiXCR, one entry per CDR3 protein. The sample lists approximately 700,000 distinct CDR3 sequences; 35% to 40% were seen once. Sequencing used PBMCs. This TCR was recovered from a human donor in good health (CMV status not recorded). Some clones in this sample may be carry-over from other donors' samples.

CDR3 sequence: CASRGNGQGITDTQYF. The CDR3 coding sequence is TGTGCCAGCAGGGGGAACGGACAGGGGATCACAGATACGCAGTATTTT. V usage is TRBV9 and J usage is TRBJ2-3, with 9 positions matching TRBD1. Germline V gives CDR1 SGDLS, CDR2 YYNGEE. This CDR3 is built from 16 residues. V shed 5 bases, J shed 2 bases, and the junction held 9 bases outside the gene matches.